These 10 T cell receptor beta chains were all obtained from the same sample, sequenced in a study of cytomegalovirus exposure and HLA in healthy donors. The PCR ran on 60 Vbeta and 13 Jbeta primers. Using immunoSEQ multiplex PCR, the repertoire was profiled, and TCRdb retains in-frame clones only, with some absent. In the table there are about 130,000 clones, 80% of which are singletons. The sample consisted of PBMCs. These receptors all come from a man aged 25 to 45 in good health and CMV-seropositive.

DNA for the CDR3: TGTGCCAGCAGTGTTAATCCCAACACCATATATTTT. It specifies CASSVNPNTIYF. This sequence joins TRBV2 and TRBJ1-3; D is ambiguous. The CDR3 totals 12 residues. V was pared by 4 bases and J by 7 bases, with 8 bases between. CDR1 is SNHLY, CDR2 FYNNEI, per germline.

This clone was recorded only once. The rearrangement joins TRBV18 to TRBJ1-1; TRBD1 aligns across 9 bases. CDR3 size: 15 residues. The V segment lost 6 bases and the J segment 2 bases; nucleotides outside the gene matches: 7. The germline V gene encodes CDR1 KGHSH and CDR2 LQKENI. The chain's CDR3 is CASSYGDRANTEAFF. CDR3 coding DNA: TGTGCCAGCTCCTATGGGGACAGGGCAAACACTGAAGCTTTCTTT.

This chain joins TRBV6-6 and TRBJ2-7; 9 positions agree with TRBD1. The CDR3 totals 13 residues. The trim removed 11 bases at V and 3 bases at J, leaving 8 bases unmatched. Germline V CDR1 and CDR2: MNHNY, SVGAGI (reference sequence). CDR3 sequence (DNA): TGTGCCTGCCGAAGGGGACAGGGCTACGAGCAGTACTTC. This gives the protein CACRRGQGYEQYF.

The CDR3 is CASRNRNSNQPQHF. The CDR3 DNA sequence: TGTGCCAGCAGAAACAGGAATAGCAATCAGCCCCAGCATTTT. The genes are TRBV6-5 and TRBJ1-5, with D perhaps matching TRBD1 (5 bases). The CDR3 covers 14 residues. V gave up 6 bases and J gave up 0 bases, with 9 bases separating them. Germline CDR1 is MNHEY and CDR2 is SVGAGI.

The V call is TRBV19, the J call TRBJ1-6; 7 bases are shared with TRBD1. The germline V gene encodes CDR1 LNHDA and CDR2 SQIVND (reference sequence). The junction had 2 bases not matched to a gene; V was cut back by 3 bases and J by 9 bases. This CDR3 is built from 13 residues. CDR3 sequence reads: CASSIYRGSPLHF. CDR3 sequence (DNA): TGTGCCAGTAGTATCTACAGGGGTTCACCCCTCCACTTT.

The chain employs TRBV2 and TRBJ2-7, with D possibly matching TRBD1 (6 bases). Germline values: CDR1 SNHLY, CDR2 FYNNEI. The CDR3 totals 15 residues. Trimming cost V 5 bases and J 0 bases, with 14 bases left between them. In DNA, the CDR3 is TGTGCCAGCAGTCAAAACAGGGAGCCCTCCTACGAGCAGTACTTC. It translates to CASSQNREPSYEQYF.

CDR3 sequence reads: CASSDPGHDYGYTF. CDR3 in DNA: TGTGCCAGCAGTGACCCGGGACACGACTATGGCTACACCTTC. The chain links TRBV6-5 to TRBJ1-2; a possible D gene is TRBD1 (6 bases). V gave up 5 bases and J gave up 3 bases, with 13 bases separating them. The CDR3 has 14 residues. In germline, CDR1 is MNHEY, CDR2 SVGAGI.

The chain couples TRBV7-8 to TRBJ1-1, with D hard to call. The germline gives CDR1 SGHVS, CDR2 FQNEAQ. The CDR3 runs 14 residues. Trimming cost V 7 bases and J 0 bases, with 12 bases left between them. The CDR3, as DNA: TGTGCCAGCACCCTGGGCAGAATGAACACTGAAGCTTTCTTT. Residues: CASTLGRMNTEAFF. Filled out from reference TRBV7-8 and TRBJ1-1, the complete variable domain reads GAGVSQSPRYKVAKRGQDVALRCDPISGHVSLFWYQQALGQGPEFLTYFQNEAQLDKSGLPSDRFFAERPEGSVSTLKIQRTQQEDSAVYLCASTLGRMNTEAFFGQGTRLTVV.

The gene calls are TRBV30 and TRBJ2-3; TRBD2 agrees at 14 bases. Trimming took 3 bases from V and 9 from J; bases not matched to a gene: 8. Per the germline V gene, CDR1 is GTSNPN and CDR2 is SVGIG (reference sequence). The CDR3 totals 15 residues. CDR3 DNA: TGTGCCTGGAGGAGGGGACTAGCGGGAGTGTCCACGCAGTATTTT. Protein: CAWRRGLAGVSTQYF.

This clone was seen only a few times. The V and J genes are TRBV6-4 and TRBJ2-5; TRBD1 is a possible D gene (5 bases). The V gene's germline CDR1 is MRHNA and CDR2 SNTAGT. Trimming removed 4 bases from V and 5 bases from J, with 11 bases in between. The CDR3 extends over 13 amino acids. This chain's CDR3 is CASSVRVGETQYF. The CDR3 region has the DNA TGTGCCAGCAGTGTCAGGGTGGGTGAGACCCAGTACTTC.